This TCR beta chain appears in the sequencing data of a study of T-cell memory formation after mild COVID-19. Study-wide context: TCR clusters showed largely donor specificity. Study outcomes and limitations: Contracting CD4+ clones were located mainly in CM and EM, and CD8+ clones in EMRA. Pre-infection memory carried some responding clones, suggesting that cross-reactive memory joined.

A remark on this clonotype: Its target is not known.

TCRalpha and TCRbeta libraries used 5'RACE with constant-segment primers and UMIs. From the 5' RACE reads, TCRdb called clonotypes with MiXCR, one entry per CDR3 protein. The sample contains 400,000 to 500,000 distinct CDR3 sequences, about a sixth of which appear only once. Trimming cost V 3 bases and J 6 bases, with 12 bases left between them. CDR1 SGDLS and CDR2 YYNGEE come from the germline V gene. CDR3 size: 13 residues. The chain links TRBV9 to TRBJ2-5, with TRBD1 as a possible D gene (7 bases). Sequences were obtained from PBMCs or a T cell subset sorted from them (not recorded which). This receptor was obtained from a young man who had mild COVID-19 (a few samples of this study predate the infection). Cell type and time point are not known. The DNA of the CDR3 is TGTGCCAGCAGCGCGCCAGGGGGGCAGACCCAGTACTTC. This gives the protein CASSAPGGQTQYF. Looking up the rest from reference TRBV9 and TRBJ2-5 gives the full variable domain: DSGVTQTPKHLITATGQRVTLRCSPRSGDLSVYWYQQSLDQGLQFLIQYYNGEERAKGNILERFSAQQFPDLHSELNLSSLELGDSALYFCASSAPGGQTQYFGPGTRLLVL.